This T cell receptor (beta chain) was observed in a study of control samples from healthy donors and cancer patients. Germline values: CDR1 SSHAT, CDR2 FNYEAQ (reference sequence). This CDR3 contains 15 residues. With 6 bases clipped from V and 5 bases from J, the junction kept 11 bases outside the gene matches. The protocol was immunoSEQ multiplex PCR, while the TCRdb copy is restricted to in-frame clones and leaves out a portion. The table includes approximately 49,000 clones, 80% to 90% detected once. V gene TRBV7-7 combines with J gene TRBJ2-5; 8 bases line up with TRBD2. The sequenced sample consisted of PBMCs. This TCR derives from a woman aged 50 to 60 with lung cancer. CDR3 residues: CASSRSGGLGETQYF. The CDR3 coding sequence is TGTGCCAGCAGTCGAAGCGGGGGCCTCGGGGAGACCCAGTACTTC.